Described below is a single T cell receptor beta chain sequence and its context. Its specificity is not known. The CDR3 covers 18 residues. J lost 2 bases, V lost 3 bases, and 14 bases had no gene match. The germline V gene has CDR1 LNHDA and CDR2 SQIVND (reference sequence). This entry is derived from a study of T cell responses to AZD1222 COVID-19 vaccine. The wider study: Some second doses came at about 4 weeks and others at about 12 weeks; these were pooled.

Assay used: immunoSEQ multiplex PCR; TCRdb lists only in-frame clones, some missing. Of tens of thousands of clones detected, under 95% appear once; the ten largest clones hold 22%. Whole-study findings and limits: Nearly half of unique spike-specific TCRs reportedly avoided B.1.351 and B.1.1.7 mutated regions. Females made up more of the donors, who were largely white British, and clonal diversity may have come out too low. Only a handful of AZD1222 recipients tested seropositive at baseline.

The sample was peripheral blood, taken on day 0 of AZD1222 vaccination. The chain has TRBV19 and TRBJ2-7; the match to TRBD2 covers 9 bases. This sequence was found in an adult in good health. CDR3 coding DNA: TGTGCCAGTAGTATTAGGGCTAGCGGGGACACTACTACCTACGAGCAGTACTTC. Translation gives CASSIRASGDTTTYEQYF. Full variable domain (rest looked up from reference TRBV19 and TRBJ2-7): DGGITQSPKYLFRKEGQNVTLSCEQNLNHDAMYWYRQDPGQGLRLIYYSQIVNDFQKGDIAEGYSVSREKKESFPLTVTSAQKNPTAFYLCASSIRASGDTTTYEQYFGPGTRLTVT.